The text below deals with one T cell receptor (beta chain). The source of the sample is a study of blood T cell repertoires in COVID-19. Study-wide context: PBMCs, B-cell-depleted T cells, or T cells were the source of the cDNA or gDNA that made up the material.

The assay was immunoSEQ multiplex PCR, and TCRdb's table has in-frame clones only and misses some. The table records 300,000 to 400,000 clones, roughly 90% of them present only once. The CDR3 spans 12 residues. Trimming left V 2 bases short and J 3 bases short, with 4 bases between. Germline V gene sequence: CDR1 MNHEY, CDR2 SVGAGI. Sequencing used peripheral blood. The sequence was collected from a woman aged 50 to 60 with active or convalescent COVID-19. The genes are TRBV6-5 and TRBJ1-1; no reliable D call. The CDR3 region has the DNA TGTGCCAGCAGTTACGACTACACTGAAGCTTTCTTT. Its protein product is CASSYDYTEAFF.